This TCR beta chain was identified during a study of technical replicates of blood from several donors. The ends were cut back, 6 bases at V and 10 bases at J, with 21 bases in the middle. The length of the CDR3 is 14 residues. Germline CDR1 and CDR2: LNHDA and SQIVND (reference sequence). Assay: immunoSEQ multiplex PCR; the TCRdb copy retains only in-frame clones and omits some. The sample lists some 80,000 clones, approximately 95% occurring once. The origin of this receptor is a human donor in good health. The sequenced sample was T cells isolated from PBMCs. The rearrangement links TRBV19 to TRBJ1-1; D might be TRBD1 (5 bases). The CDR3 DNA is TGTGCCAGTAGGAAAATCACCGACACGGGGGGAGCTTTCTTT. Translating it yields CASRKITDTGGAFF.